The sequence of this T cell receptor beta chain was determined in a study of Graves' ophthalmopathy and Graves' hyperthyroidism. General observations from the study: Sensitivity of about 70% and specificity of less than 75% were achieved by the model that predicted ophthalmopathy progression.

In regard to this clonotype: No antigen is known for it.

Amplification targeted the TCR beta CDR3 regions, with RNA transcripts as the source material. An initial RT-PCR round employing HTBI primers preceded a second-round multiplex PCR. TCRdb itself ran the multiplex PCR reads through MiXCR, one entry per CDR3 protein. This repertoire shows approximately 330,000 distinct CDR3 sequences, under 20% found once; its top ten account for roughly an eighth. CDR1 is GTSNPN and CDR2 is SVGIG in the germline V gene (reference sequence). This CDR3 is 14 amino acids long. V lost 1 base to trimming and J lost 0 bases, with 9 bases between them. The source is an adult man with Graves' ophthalmopathy. Sequenced material: peripheral blood. The chain is built from TRBV30 and TRBJ1-2; D gene uncertain. CDR3 nucleotides: TGTGCCTGGAGTGGACTGACTGCTAACTATGGCTACACCTTC. Its translation: CAWSGLTANYGYTF.